This entry features one T cell receptor beta chain sequence. This entry belongs to a study of cytotoxic CD8 clonotypes in ibrutinib-treated CLL. Background on the study: It was after a median about 11 months of treatment, range 6 to 36, that response samples were taken.

There are 12 residues in the CDR3. The germline V gene has CDR1 SGHNT and CDR2 YYREEE (reference sequence). Trimming took off 2 bases at V and 3 bases at J, with 3 bases between the two ends. Assay used: immunoSEQ multiplex PCR; TCRdb lists only in-frame clones, some missing. The sample records 130,000 or so clones, approximately 80% being singletons. Sequencing was performed on PBMCs, taken after 12 months of ibrutinib treatment. The receptor was derived from a human donor with chronic lymphocytic leukemia. The chain joins TRBV5-4 to TRBJ1-5; D is undetermined. DNA of the CDR3: TGTGCCAGCAGCTTTGACAATCAGCCCCAGCATTTT. Translation gives CASSFDNQPQHF.